This passage covers 22 T cell receptor beta chains from one sample sequenced in a study of human T cells and chemical hapten exposure. As to time point: patch test 2, 6 weeks after DPC sensitization. This sample's treatment: therapeutic diphenylcyclopropenone sensitization with weekly scalp DPC. Each CDR3 protein gets one entry after TCRdb re-called the RACE reads with MiXCR. This table holds about 110,000 distinct CDR3 sequences, roughly a tenth found once. The specimen comprised whole blood, sampled in connection with sensitization to the hapten diphenylcyclopropenone (DPC). Receptor source: a woman in her thirties or forties with alopecia areata. Some clones in this sample may be carry-over from other donors' samples.

This clonotype showed up just a few times. CDR3 amino acids: CASSLWGGSGSGELFF. In nucleotides, the CDR3 is TGTGCCAGCAGTTTGTGGGGAGGATCTGGGTCCGGGGAGCTGTTTTTT. The chain uses TRBV28 and TRBJ2-2, with D perhaps TRBD2 (6 bases). The V gene's germline CDR1 is MDHEN and CDR2 SYDVKM. CDR3 length: 16 residues. Trimming shortened V by 3 bases and J by 6 bases, and 17 bases separated the two germline ends.

The rearrangement uses TRBV7-2 and TRBJ2-5; no firm D call. Germline CDR1 reads SGHTA; CDR2 reads FQGNSA. The CDR3 has 13 amino acids. Trimming took off 8 bases at V and 7 bases at J, with 17 bases between the two ends. CDR3 in DNA: TGTGCCAGCTGCGTCGCCGTCATCTGGACCCAGTACTTC. It yields the protein CASCVAVIWTQYF.

This clonotype showed up just a few times. The V and J genes are TRBV20-1 and TRBJ1-5; D ambiguous. This CDR3 spans 14 amino acids. Germline CDR1 DFQATT, CDR2 SNEGSKA (reference sequence). V was clipped by 6 bases and J by 5 bases, with 17 bases between them. CDR3 in amino acids: CSALGGGIDQPQHF. CDR3 DNA sequence: TGCAGTGCGCTCGGAGGCGGAATAGATCAGCCCCAGCATTTT.

The chain combines TRBV4-2 with TRBJ2-3; 9 bases are shared with TRBD2. The CDR3 runs 14 residues. The ends lost 8 bases at V and 4 bases at J; junction bases unmatched: 7. Germline CDR1 and CDR2: LGHNA and YNFKEQ. CDR3 coding DNA: TGTGCCAGCCTGGCGGGGGGGCCATCAGATACGCAGTATTTT. This codes for CASLAGGPSDTQYF.

This clonotype was observed many times. The rearrangement links TRBV7-9 to TRBJ2-1, with 9 bases aligning to TRBD2. The ends lost 4 bases at V and 7 bases at J; junction bases unmatched: 14. CDR3 length equals 17 residues. Germline V gives CDR1 SEHNR, CDR2 FQNEAQ (reference sequence). The chain's CDR3 is CASSSKVAGARGNEQFF. In DNA, the CDR3 is TGTGCCAGCAGCTCGAAGGTAGCGGGGGCCCGAGGGAATGAGCAGTTCTTC.

This chain uses TRBV5-1 with TRBJ2-3; D gene uncertain. From germline, CDR1 is SGHRS and CDR2 YFSETQ. The CDR3 has 13 amino acids. With 4 bases removed from V and 1 base from J, the gap between germline ends came to 7 bases. The CDR3 protein is CASSNDRTDTQYF. Here the CDR3 DNA reads TGCGCCAGCAGCAACGACCGCACAGATACGCAGTATTTT.

CDR3: CASSYEGQGYGYTF. For the CDR3, the DNA is TGTGCCAGCAGTTATGAGGGACAGGGATATGGCTACACCTTC. The chain couples TRBV6-6 to TRBJ1-2; TRBD1 matches at 9 bases. V lost 3 bases and J lost 5; bases outside the gene matches: 4. Germline CDR1 is MNHNY and CDR2 is SVGAGI (reference sequence). The CDR3 runs 14 residues.

The sample holds many counts of this clonotype. The genes are TRBV12-3 or TRBV12-4 and TRBJ2-1; D is tentatively TRBD1 or TRBD2 (6 bases each). The V end was cut by 2 bases, the J end by 7 bases, with 15 bases between. This CDR3 spans 15 amino acids. CDR3 sequence (DNA): TGTGCCAGCAGTTTAACGGGTACAGGGACTAATGAGCAGTTCTTC. Protein product: CASSLTGTGTNEQFF.

This rearrangement joins TRBV4-1 to TRBJ2-5; D is unclear. CDR3 size: 13 residues. V lost 4 bases and J 3 bases, leaving 9 bases between the germline ends. CDR1 MGHRA and CDR2 YSYEKL come from the germline V gene. The DNA for the CDR3 is TGCGCCAGCAGCCTCGGCTTGGAAGAGACCCAGTACTTC. Translated: CASSLGLEETQYF.

In this sample, this clonotype turned up many times. This chain uses TRBV24-1 with TRBJ2-1; 7 bases align to TRBD1. In germline, CDR1 is KGHDR, CDR2 SFDVKD. The CDR3 contains 14 residues. With V trimmed by 3 bases and J by 5 bases, 3 bases remained unmatched. The CDR3 here is CATSDAGTDNEQFF. In nucleotides, the CDR3 is TGTGCCACCAGTGATGCCGGGACAGACAATGAGCAGTTCTTC.

In regard to this clonotype: A much larger clone lies one base from this, so it may be a read error. The chain recombines TRBV6-2 or TRBV6-3 with TRBJ2-3, with unresolved D. Germline CDR1 and CDR2: MNHEY and SVGEGT. The CDR3 is made up of 14 amino acids. V lost 0 bases and J 5 bases, leaving 9 bases between the germline ends. As DNA, the CDR3 is TGTGCCAGCAGTTACTCAGGACGCATAGATACGCAGTATTTT. Translated, it gives CASSYSGRIDTQYF.

This clonotype was seen at least ten times. V is TRBV15 and J is TRBJ1-2; 7 bases map to TRBD1. V shed 5 bases and J 4 bases; nucleotides not matched to a gene: 13. CDR1 LNHNV and CDR2 YYDKDF come from the germline V gene (reference sequence). This CDR3 has 16 amino acids. DNA for the CDR3: TGTGCCACCAGCGGACCGCTGACAGGGTCAGGCTATGGCTACACCTTC. Its translation: CATSGPLTGSGYGYTF.

V usage is TRBV11-2 and J usage is TRBJ1-1, with TRBD1 matching over 11 bases. Germline V gene data show CDR1 as SGHAT and CDR2 as FQNNGV. V shed 6 bases, J shed 2 bases, and the junction held 11 bases outside the gene matches. CDR3 size: 17 residues. The CDR3 loop is CASSHRTGGKANTEAFF. CDR3 nucleotides: TGTGCCAGCAGTCACAGGACAGGGGGCAAGGCAAACACTGAAGCTTTCTTT.

The V and J genes are TRBV29-1 and TRBJ1-2; perhaps TRBD1 as D (5 bases). Trimming took 5 bases from V and 0 from J, leaving 19 bases between them. This CDR3 region has 16 residues. Germline CDR1 reads SQVTM; CDR2 reads ANQGSEA. The CDR3 DNA is TGCAGCGTTCGCGTGGGAAGGGGCAACGCTAACTATGGCTACACCTTC. Its translation: CSVRVGRGNANYGYTF.

The V call is TRBV7-3, the J call TRBJ1-1, with 9 nucleotides matching TRBD1. The CDR3 contains 18 residues. Germline V lookup: CDR1 SGHTA, CDR2 FQGTGA. V dropped 4 bases and J dropped 1; count of bases not matched to a gene: 13. The CDR3 is CASSSLPYPGQGNTEAFF. The CDR3 bases are TGTGCCAGCAGCTCCCTCCCCTACCCGGGACAGGGGAACACTGAAGCTTTCTTT.

This clonotype was counted many times. The chain couples TRBV11-2 to TRBJ2-2; 9 nucleotides agree with TRBD2. The length of the CDR3 is 15 residues. V lost 5 bases and J lost 4; bases outside the gene matches: 5. CDR1 SGHAT and CDR2 FQNNGV come from the germline V gene. This CDR3 is CASSIRRGGTGELFF. Written as DNA, the CDR3 is TGTGCCAGCAGCATTCGGCGGGGGGGCACCGGGGAGCTGTTTTTT.

The chain carries TRBV6-5 and TRBJ1-3, with D unresolved. Germline V gene data show CDR1 as MNHEY and CDR2 as SVGAGI. This CDR3 has 15 amino acids. Trimming removed 2 bases from V and 2 bases from J, with 10 bases in between. The CDR3 DNA sequence: TGTGCCAGCAGTTACCGCGGCGCTCCTGGAAACACCATATATTTT. Encoded protein: CASSYRGAPGNTIYF.

Many counts were recorded for this clonotype. This chain links TRBV5-5 with TRBJ2-3; no clear D. Trimming left V 3 bases short and J 6 bases short, with 11 bases between. The CDR3 totals 13 residues. CDR1 is SGHKS and CDR2 is YYEKEE in the germline V gene (reference sequence). The CDR3 nucleotides read TGTGCCAGCAGCTCCCTCGGAGCGGATACGCAGTATTTT. As protein: CASSSLGADTQYF.

In this sample, this clonotype turned up many times. This rearrangement joins TRBV18 to TRBJ1-2, with TRBD1 matching 8 bases. J lost 1 base, V lost 0 bases, and 10 bases had no gene match. The CDR3 length is 18 residues. Germline lookup yields CDR1 KGHSH and CDR2 LQKENI. CDR3 DNA: TGTGCCAGCTCACCACCGGCAACAGGGGGAAACCTTAACTATGGCTACACCTTC. This sequence encodes CASSPPATGGNLNYGYTF. Full variable domain (outside the CDR3, taken from reference TRBV18 and TRBJ1-2): NAGVMQNPRHLVRRRGQEARLRCSPMKGHSHVYWYRQLPEEGLKFMVYLQKENIIDESGMPKERFSAEFPKEGPSILRIQQVVRGDSAAYFCASSPPATGGNLNYGYTFGSGTRLTVV.

In this sample, this clonotype turned up a few times. The CDR3 DNA is TGTGCCAGCAGCTTTCAGAGCGGGGGGCTAAGCTCCTACGAGCAGTACTTC. Residues: CASSFQSGGLSSYEQYF. The chain uses TRBV7-2 and TRBJ2-7, with 9 bases that match TRBD2. From germline, CDR1 is SGHTA and CDR2 FQGNSA. V lost 3 bases, J lost 0 bases, and 9 bases stayed unmatched. CDR3 length: 17 residues.

At least ten counts were recorded for this clonotype. The chain is built from TRBV12-3 or TRBV12-4 and TRBJ1-1; perhaps TRBD1 as D (6 bases). This CDR3 has 13 residues. The V end lost 3 bases, the J end lost 8 bases, and 13 bases lay between the germline ends. CDR3 in DNA: TGTGCCAGCAGTTTCAGAGGGGGGGCAGAAGCTTTCTTT. Translating gives CASSFRGGAEAFF.

The V gene is TRBV2, the J gene TRBJ2-7; TRBD2 agrees at 7 bases. V shed 8 bases, J shed 7 bases, and the junction held 11 bases outside the gene matches. The CDR3 runs 13 residues. From germline, CDR1 is SNHLY and CDR2 FYNNEI. The CDR3 protein is CASVKGTAGEQYF. CDR3 DNA: TGTGCCAGCGTGAAAGGTACAGCGGGGGAGCAGTACTTC.